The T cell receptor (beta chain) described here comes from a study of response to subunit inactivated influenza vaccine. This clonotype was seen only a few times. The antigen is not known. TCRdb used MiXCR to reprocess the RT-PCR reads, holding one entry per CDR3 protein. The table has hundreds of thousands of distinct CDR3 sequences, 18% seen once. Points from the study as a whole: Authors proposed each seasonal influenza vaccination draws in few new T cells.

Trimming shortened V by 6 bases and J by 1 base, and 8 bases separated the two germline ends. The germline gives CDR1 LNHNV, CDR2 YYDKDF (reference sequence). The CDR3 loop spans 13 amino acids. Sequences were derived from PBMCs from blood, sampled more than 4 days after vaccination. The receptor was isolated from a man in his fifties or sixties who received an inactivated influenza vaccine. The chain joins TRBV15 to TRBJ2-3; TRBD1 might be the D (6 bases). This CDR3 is CATSKGGTDTQYF. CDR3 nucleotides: TGTGCCACCAGTAAGGGGGGCACAGATACGCAGTATTTT.